One sample yielded the 14 T cell receptor beta chains listed below, sequenced in a study of blood T cell repertoires in COVID-19. Here immunoSEQ multiplex PCR was the method, and the copy in TCRdb shows in-frame clones only, minus some. The sample has about 260,000 clones, around 89% seen once. Sequencing was done on a sample of peripheral blood. The source is a woman in her forties with acute or convalescent COVID-19.

The rearrangement links TRBV18 to TRBJ1-2; D is unclear. Trimming stripped 0 bases from V and 1 base from J, with 3 bases between. CDR1 KGHSH and CDR2 LQKENI come from the germline V gene. This CDR3 is 13 amino acids long. The CDR3 region has the DNA TGTGCCAGCTCACCACCCCTTAACTATGGCTACACCTTC. It is translated as CASSPPLNYGYTF. The full variable domain, its missing parts supplied by reference TRBV18 and TRBJ1-2, is NAGVMQNPRHLVRRRGQEARLRCSPMKGHSHVYWYRQLPEEGLKFMVYLQKENIIDESGMPKERFSAEFPKEGPSILRIQQVVRGDSAAYFCASSPPLNYGYTFGSGTRLTVV.

This chain joins TRBV6-5 and TRBJ1-6; TRBD1 might be the D (5 bases). CDR3 length: 15 amino acids. V was shortened by 11 bases and J by 1 base, with 15 bases between the two germline ends. Germline assignment: CDR1 MNHEY and CDR2 SVGAGI. CDR3 coding DNA: TGTGCCTCCCCCGGGGGGGGATCCTATAATTCACCCCTCCACTTT. It yields the protein CASPGGGSYNSPLHF.

The chain uses TRBV3-1 (or the pseudogene TRBV3-2) and TRBJ2-7, with a weak D call TRBD1 (5 bases). Germline V gene data show CDR1 as LGHDT and CDR2 as YNNKEL (reference sequence). Trimming took 4 bases from V and 0 from J, leaving 10 bases between them. There are 14 residues in the CDR3. This chain's CDR3 is CASSPTGYSYEQYV. CDR3 sequence (DNA): TGTGCCAGCAGCCCTACAGGATACTCCTACGAGCAGTACGTC.

The gene calls are TRBV19 and TRBJ1-1, with a possible D match to TRBD1 (5 bases). Germline values: CDR1 LNHDA, CDR2 SQIVND (reference sequence). The CDR3 consists of 15 residues. V was pared by 3 bases and J by 5 bases, with 16 bases between. CDR3 loop: CASSISQGVATEAFF. In DNA, the CDR3 is TGTGCCAGTAGTATCTCGCAGGGTGTGGCGACTGAAGCTTTCTTT.

This sequence joins TRBV19 and TRBJ1-5, with 7 bases lining up with TRBD1. The CDR3 is made up of 15 amino acids. Germline loops: CDR1 LNHDA, CDR2 SQIVND (reference sequence). V gave up 4 bases and J gave up 2 bases; unmatched junction bases: 5. CDR3 DNA sequence: TGTGCCAGTAGTACCCTGGGGACAGGCAATCAGCCCCAGCATTTT. This sequence encodes CASSTLGTGNQPQHF.

The rearrangement joins TRBV5-1 to TRBJ1-5; D may be TRBD1 (6 bases). Trimming cost V 0 bases and J 6 bases, with 13 bases left between them. The CDR3 runs to 15 residues. The germline gives CDR1 SGHRS, CDR2 YFSETQ. The CDR3 DNA follows: TGCGCCAGCAGCTTGGGGGGGCGGACGAGTCAGCCCCAGCATTTT. It translates to CASSLGGRTSQPQHF.

This chain uses TRBV10-3 with TRBJ2-1; TRBD1 agrees at 8 bases. Germline CDR1 and CDR2: ENHRY and SYGVKD. V was pared by 5 bases and J by 4 bases, with 1 base of the junction left unmatched. The CDR3 consists of 13 residues. This CDR3 reads CAISQGAYNEQFF. DNA of the CDR3: TGTGCCATCAGTCAGGGGGCTTACAATGAGCAGTTCTTC.

The chain employs TRBV4-1 and TRBJ1-2, with D hard to call. The CDR3 has 16 residues. Germline values: CDR1 MGHRA, CDR2 YSYEKL. V lost 1 base, J lost 0 bases, and 12 bases lay in between. CDR3 in DNA: TGCGCCAGCAGCCAAGTTATACCGGGGACTAACTATGGCTACACCTTC. Amino acids: CASSQVIPGTNYGYTF.

This chain joins TRBV9 and TRBJ1-3; 10 bases are a match to TRBD1. The CDR3 is 16 residues long. CDR1 is SGDLS, CDR2 YYNGEE, per germline. The V and J ends lost 0 bases and 2 bases, in that order; junction bases with no gene match: 2. CDR3 residues: CASSVDGTGAGNTIYF. In DNA, the CDR3 is TGTGCCAGCAGCGTAGACGGGACAGGGGCTGGAAACACCATATATTTT.

V usage is TRBV10-3 and J usage is TRBJ1-4; maybe TRBD1 (6 bases). Germline lookup yields CDR1 ENHRY and CDR2 SYGVKD. Trimming left V 2 bases short and J 5 bases short, with 15 bases between. CDR3 size: 16 residues. This CDR3 reads CAISEHPTGLNEKLFF. Here the CDR3 DNA reads TGTGCCATCAGTGAGCACCCGACAGGACTGAATGAAAAACTGTTTTTT.

The gene calls are TRBV23-1 and TRBJ2-3, with 11 bases fitting TRBD2. TRBV23-1 is an open reading frame whose function is uncertain. The CDR3 has 22 amino acids. Losses at the gene ends were 0 bases for V and 5 bases for J; bases not matched to a gene: 22. The CDR3: CASSQSPPPRDLAGGSKDTQYF. The CDR3 region has the DNA TGCGCCAGCAGTCAATCCCCCCCGCCCAGGGACCTAGCGGGGGGTTCCAAAGATACGCAGTATTTT.

The CDR3 reads CASGNGPNYGYTF. The CDR3 DNA reads TGTGCCAGCGGTAATGGGCCAAACTATGGCTACACCTTC. The chain recombines TRBV6-5 with TRBJ1-2; no clear D. The CDR3 is made up of 13 amino acids. Germline CDR1 MNHEY, CDR2 SVGAGI. V was pared by 8 bases and J by 2 bases, with 12 bases between.

This clone was seen only a few times. This chain joins TRBV9 and TRBJ1-2, with D possibly TRBD1 on 5 matching bases. The CDR3 contains 15 residues. V was clipped by 4 bases and J by 4 bases, with 17 bases between them. Germline CDR1 is SGDLS and CDR2 is YYNGEE. This chain's CDR3 is CASSPSGGEVYGYTF. The CDR3, as DNA: TGTGCCAGCAGCCCTTCCGGGGGGGAGGTCTATGGCTACACCTTC. Together with reference TRBV9 and TRBJ1-2, the CDR3 gives the full variable domain: DSGVTQTPKHLITATGQRVTLRCSPRSGDLSVYWYQQSLDQGLQFLIQYYNGEERAKGNILERFSAQQFPDLHSELNLSSLELGDSALYFCASSPSGGEVYGYTFGSGTRLTVV.

In this sample, this clone turned up a few times. Here the CDR3 reads CASSLASFLSGGDTGELFF. For the CDR3, the DNA is TGCGCCAGCAGCTTGGCCTCCTTTTTGAGCGGGGGCGACACCGGGGAGCTGTTTTTT. V usage is TRBV5-1 and J usage is TRBJ2-2; TRBD2 agrees at 8 bases. Germline trimming cut 0 bases from V and 3 bases from J; bases unmatched to any gene: 13. Looked up from germline, CDR1 is SGHRS and CDR2 is YFSETQ. The CDR3 is 19 residues long.